Listed below are T cell receptor beta chains from one sample, sequenced in a study of cytomegalovirus exposure and HLA in healthy donors. Assay used: immunoSEQ multiplex PCR; TCRdb lists only in-frame clones, some missing. In the table there are about 110,000 clones, roughly nine tenths of which are singletons. The sequenced material came from PBMCs. These receptors were collected from a woman aged 18 to 35 in good health and CMV-seropositive. Each CDR3 is given with its conserved first and last residue. D genes are given only for firm matches. Clone size is stated in some rows and not others, as once, few, many or a class when expanded.

V: TRBV28
J: TRBJ1-2
D: NA
size: NA
length: 14
CDR3: CASSRAPGNYGYTF
DNA: TGTGCCAGCAGCCGAGCTCCGGGGAACTATGGCTACACCTTC

V: TRBV10-1
J: TRBJ2-1
D: TRBD1
size: NA
length: 16
CDR3: CASSRAAGGALNEQFF
DNA: TGCGCCAGCAGCCGAGCGGCAGGGGGCGCTTTAAATGAGCAGTTCTTC

V: TRBV7-6
J: TRBJ2-3
D: TRBD2
size: NA
length: 15
CDR3: CATLKASGTTDTQYF
DNA: TGTGCCACCCTAAAGGCTAGCGGGACCACAGATACGCAGTATTTT

V: TRBV19
J: TRBJ1-2
D: NA
size: NA
length: 15
CDR3: CASSTVLGGRGGYTF
DNA: TGTGCCAGTAGTACCGTACTCGGGGGGCGAGGCGGCTACACCTTC

V: TRBV7-3
J: TRBJ2-7
D: TRBD1
size: NA
length: 14
CDR3: CASSLTGAAIEQYF
DNA: TGTGCCAGCAGCTTGACAGGGGCCGCCATCGAGCAGTACTTC

V: TRBV11-2
J: TRBJ2-5
D: TRBD1
size: NA
length: 16
CDR3: CASSLVTGGTQETQYF
DNA: TGTGCCAGCAGCTTAGTAACAGGGGGAACGCAAGAGACCCAGTACTTC

V: TRBV11-3
J: TRBJ2-3
D: NA
size: once
length: 12
CDR3: CASSPFTDTQYF
DNA: TGTGCCAGCAGCCCCTTCACAGATACGCAGTATTTT

V: TRBV25-1
J: TRBJ2-3
D: TRBD1
size: NA
length: 13
CDR3: CARRQGAPDTQYF
DNA: TGTGCCAGGAGACAGGGGGCACCAGATACGCAGTATTTT

V: TRBV9
J: TRBJ2-4
D: NA
size: NA
length: 12
CDR3: CASSDGSDIQYF
DNA: TGTGCCAGCAGCGACGGGAGCGACATTCAGTACTTC

V: TRBV9
J: TRBJ1-1
D: NA
size: NA
length: 12
CDR3: CASSVVYTEAFF
DNA: TGTGCCAGCAGCGTAGTCTACACTGAAGCTTTCTTT

V: TRBV7-8
J: TRBJ1-2
D: TRBD1
size: NA
length: 14
CDR3: CASSFGQGAGGYTF
DNA: TGTGCCAGCAGCTTCGGACAGGGGGCCGGCGGCTACACCTTC

V: TRBV6-1
J: TRBJ1-5
D: NA
size: NA
length: 15
CDR3: CASTPGQYSNQPQHF
DNA: TGTGCCAGCACCCCAGGACAGTATAGCAATCAGCCCCAGCATTTT

V: TRBV4-1
J: TRBJ1-1
D: NA
size: NA
length: 14
CDR3: CASSLQSMNTEAFF
DNA: TGCGCCAGCAGCCTCCAATCTATGAACACTGAAGCTTTCTTT

V: TRBV5-6
J: TRBJ1-4
D: NA
size: NA
length: 14
CDR3: CASSPGGPDEKLFF
DNA: TGTGCCAGCAGCCCTGGCGGCCCAGATGAAAAACTGTTTTTT

V: TRBV27
J: TRBJ2-3
D: TRBD1
size: NA
length: 13
CDR3: CASSLSPGGTQYF
DNA: TGTGCCAGCAGTTTATCCCCAGGGGGTACGCAGTATTTT

V: TRBV5-6
J: TRBJ2-7
D: TRBD1
size: NA
length: 16
CDR3: CASSSWSSRDRYEQYF
DNA: TGTGCCAGCAGCAGCTGGTCCTCCCGGGACAGATACGAGCAGTACTTC

V: TRBV9
J: TRBJ2-5
D: TRBD2
size: NA
length: 14
CDR3: CASRAGLAGETQYF
DNA: TGTGCCAGCAGAGCTGGACTAGCGGGAGAGACCCAGTACTTC

V: TRBV12-5
J: TRBJ1-4
D: NA
size: NA
length: 16
CDR3: CASGPPLQRHNEKLFF
DNA: TGTGCTAGTGGTCCCCCACTTCAGAGACATAATGAAAAACTGTTTTTT

V: TRBV15
J: TRBJ2-7
D: NA
size: NA
length: 12
CDR3: CATSPGAYEQYF
DNA: TGTGCCACCAGCCCCGGGGCCTACGAGCAGTACTTC

V: TRBV7-2
J: TRBJ2-7
D: NA
size: NA
length: 12
CDR3: CASSPYRTEQYF
DNA: TGTGCCAGCAGCCCATATAGGACAGAGCAGTACTTC

V: TRBV2
J: TRBJ2-2
D: NA
size: NA
length: 14
CDR3: CASSGTPNTGELFF
DNA: TGTGCCAGCAGTGGGACACCTAACACCGGGGAGCTGTTTTTT

V: TRBV2
J: TRBJ2-5
D: NA
size: NA
length: 14
CDR3: CASKRTSLQETQYF
DNA: TGTGCCAGCAAACGCACTAGTCTACAAGAGACCCAGTACTTC

V: TRBV7-9
J: TRBJ1-2
D: NA
size: NA
length: 15
CDR3: CASSLAQGPNYGYTF
DNA: TGTGCCAGCAGCTTAGCCCAGGGTCCTAACTATGGCTACACCTTC

V: TRBV27
J: TRBJ1-5
D: TRBD1
size: NA
length: 15
CDR3: CASRPGTASNQPQHF
DNA: TGTGCCAGCAGGCCAGGGACAGCCAGCAATCAGCCCCAGCATTTT

V: TRBV6-6
J: TRBJ2-3
D: NA
size: NA
length: 13
CDR3: CASSPGWADTQYF
DNA: TGTGCCAGCAGTCCAGGGTGGGCAGATACGCAGTATTTT

V: TRBV5-4
J: TRBJ2-7
D: TRBD1
size: NA
length: 15
CDR3: CASSFIGTGVNEQYF
DNA: TGTGCCAGCAGCTTCATCGGGACAGGGGTCAACGAGCAGTACTTC

V: TRBV7-9
J: TRBJ2-5
D: TRBD2
size: NA
length: 14
CDR3: CASSFGGAPETQYF
DNA: TGTGCCAGCAGCTTCGGGGGGGCCCCAGAGACCCAGTACTTC

V: TRBV4-1
J: TRBJ1-1
D: TRBD1
size: NA
length: 15
CDR3: CASSHDDRVNTEAFF
DNA: TGCGCCAGCAGCCATGACGACAGGGTGAACACTGAAGCTTTCTTT

V: TRBV27
J: TRBJ2-7
D: NA
size: NA
length: 14
CDR3: CASSLRLTSYEQYF
DNA: TGTGCCAGCAGTTTACGACTCACGTCCTACGAGCAGTACTTC

V: TRBV9
J: TRBJ2-3
D: NA
size: NA
length: 15
CDR3: CASSMGGALTDTQYF
DNA: TGTGCCAGCAGTATGGGGGGAGCGCTGACAGATACGCAGTATTTT

V: TRBV5-1
J: TRBJ1-2
D: TRBD1
size: NA
length: 13
CDR3: CASRADRDYGYTF
DNA: TGCGCCAGCAGGGCGGACAGGGACTATGGCTACACCTTC

V: TRBV7-6
J: TRBJ2-1
D: TRBD1
size: NA
length: 12
CDR3: CASSRDSNEQFF
DNA: TGTGCCAGCAGCCGGGACAGCAATGAGCAGTTCTTC

V: TRBV29-1
J: TRBJ1-1
D: NA
size: NA
length: 12
CDR3: CSVVWQNTEAFF
DNA: TGCAGCGTTGTATGGCAGAACACTGAAGCTTTCTTT

V: TRBV27
J: TRBJ2-7
D: TRBD2
size: NA
length: 14
CDR3: CASSLRRENYEQYF
DNA: TGTGCCAGCAGTTTAAGGCGGGAGAACTACGAGCAGTACTTC

V: TRBV5-1
J: TRBJ2-7
D: NA
size: NA
length: 15
CDR3: CASSPTGQTPSEQYF
DNA: TGCGCCAGCAGCCCAACGGGACAAACCCCTTCCGAGCAGTACTTC

V: TRBV7-9
J: TRBJ2-2
D: TRBD1
size: NA
length: 13
CDR3: CASKGTDTGELFF
DNA: TGTGCCAGCAAGGGGACAGACACCGGGGAGCTGTTTTTT

V: TRBV11-3
J: TRBJ2-5
D: TRBD1
size: NA
length: 15
CDR3: CASSRDRGVWETQYF
DNA: TGTGCCAGCAGCCGCGACAGGGGGGTATGGGAGACCCAGTACTTC

V: TRBV6-5
J: TRBJ1-1
D: NA
size: few
length: 14
CDR3: CASRRGAAGTEAFF
DNA: TGTGCCAGCAGACGCGGGGCCGCGGGCACTGAAGCTTTCTTT